This T cell receptor beta chain derives from a study of shared clonotypes between healthy human individuals. Whole-study context: Each donor's CD8 memory used one plate, CD8 naive two, each CD4 subset three.

CD45RO-negative CD8 cells positively selected for CCR7 made up the naive population, which excluded terminally differentiated effector memory CD45RA+ cells. With 7 bases removed from V and 1 base from J, the gap between germline ends came to 14 bases. CDR3 length: 14 amino acids. In germline, CDR1 is MNHEY, CDR2 SMNVEV (reference sequence). Data came from immunoSEQ multiplex PCR; TCRdb stores just in-frame clones and leaves some out. The data contain about 2.1 million clones, around 93% of them singletons. This rearrangement joins TRBV27 to TRBJ2-7; no clear D gene. This clonotype originated in a man aged 18 to 35 in good health. Some clones in this sample may be carry-over from other donors' samples. Sequenced input: naive CD8+ T cells from PBMCs. In nucleotides, the CDR3 is TGTGCCAGCAAGGAGATGTTGATATCCTACGAGCAGTACTTC. The encoded protein is CASKEMLISYEQYF.